The rows below give T cell receptor beta chains drawn from one sample of a study of radiation and T cells in renal cell carcinoma. Repertoires were generated with immunoSEQ multiplex PCR, while TCRdb's copy carries only in-frame clones and drops some. The sample comprises 100,000 to 150,000 clones, approximately 90% of which are singletons, and approximately 6% rests with the top ten. The material was blood, obtained from a patient whose treatment included radiotherapy and nephrectomy. All receptors derive from a woman aged 70 to 79 with renal cell carcinoma. The CDR3 runs from the conserved cysteine through the conserved F or W. Each record gives: D gene, V gene, J gene, clone size, CDR3 DNA, CDR3 protein. D genes are given only for firm matches. Clone size is not always given. Where it is, it says once, few, many or a class for expanded clones.

d_call: NA; v_call: TRBV27; j_call: TRBJ1-2; clone_size: few; cdr3_nt: TGTGCCAGCAGTCCCCTCACAGGGCCCTTGAATGGCTACACCTTC; cdr3_aa: CASSPLTGPLNGYTF
d_call: NA; v_call: TRBV9; j_call: TRBJ2-5; clone_size: NA; cdr3_nt: TGTGCCAGCAGCGGAGGGACTCTTGGACAAGAGACCCAGTACTTC; cdr3_aa: CASSGGTLGQETQYF
d_call: NA; v_call: TRBV13; j_call: TRBJ1-2; clone_size: NA; cdr3_nt: TGTGCCAGCAGCTCCGTAGGGATCTCCTATGGCTACACCTTC; cdr3_aa: CASSSVGISYGYTF
d_call: NA; v_call: TRBV5-1; j_call: TRBJ2-7; clone_size: NA; cdr3_nt: TGCGCCAGCAGCTCCCGGGACACCGGATACGAGCAGTACTTC; cdr3_aa: CASSSRDTGYEQYF
d_call: NA; v_call: TRBV6-5; j_call: TRBJ1-5; clone_size: NA; cdr3_nt: TGTGCCAGCAGGGGAGGGGTGAGTAGTCAGCCCCAGCATTTT; cdr3_aa: CASRGGVSSQPQHF
d_call: TRBD2; v_call: TRBV5-1; j_call: TRBJ2-3; clone_size: NA; cdr3_nt: TGCGCCAGCAGCGTCGCGGGGGCAGATACGCAGTATTTT; cdr3_aa: CASSVAGADTQYF
d_call: TRBD2; v_call: TRBV6-4; j_call: TRBJ2-5; clone_size: few; cdr3_nt: TGTGCCAGCAGTGAAGGCGGGGGGCCGGGGGAGACCCAGTACTTC; cdr3_aa: CASSEGGGPGETQYF
d_call: NA; v_call: TRBV15; j_call: TRBJ1-2; clone_size: NA; cdr3_nt: TGTGCCACCAGGCCTCTGTACTATGGCTACACCTTC; cdr3_aa: CATRPLYYGYTF
d_call: NA; v_call: TRBV6-1; j_call: TRBJ1-5; clone_size: NA; cdr3_nt: TGTGCCAGCAGTGGATCCCGACGGGGCAATCAGCCCCAGCATTTT; cdr3_aa: CASSGSRRGNQPQHF
d_call: TRBD1; v_call: TRBV6-6; j_call: TRBJ2-2; clone_size: NA; cdr3_nt: TGTGCCAGCACCCAGAAGGGGGCCGTGGGCACCGGGGAGCTGTTTTTT; cdr3_aa: CASTQKGAVGTGELFF
d_call: NA; v_call: TRBV19; j_call: TRBJ1-5; clone_size: NA; cdr3_nt: TGTGCCAGTAGTATAGGGGCGGGAGCCCAGCATTTT; cdr3_aa: CASSIGAGAQHF
d_call: NA; v_call: TRBV19; j_call: TRBJ2-7; clone_size: NA; cdr3_nt: TGTGCCAGTGGCCCTACAACGGGCGAGCAGTACTTC; cdr3_aa: CASGPTTGEQYF
d_call: TRBD1; v_call: TRBV29-1; j_call: TRBJ2-5; clone_size: NA; cdr3_nt: TGCAGCGTTGATCTACAGGGGAGAGAGACCCAGTACTTC; cdr3_aa: CSVDLQGRETQYF
d_call: NA; v_call: TRBV7-2; j_call: TRBJ2-3; clone_size: NA; cdr3_nt: TGTGCCAGCCTCCCGGCGGGCCTCACAGATACGCAGTATTTT; cdr3_aa: CASLPAGLTDTQYF
d_call: NA; v_call: TRBV5-4; j_call: TRBJ2-2; clone_size: NA; cdr3_nt: TGTGCCAGCAGCTTGGCCCTGCAGGGCCCCTACACCGGGGAGCTGTTTTTT; cdr3_aa: CASSLALQGPYTGELFF
d_call: NA; v_call: TRBV28; j_call: TRBJ2-7; clone_size: NA; cdr3_nt: TGTGCCAGCAGCCTATTCGGCCCGCAGACCTACGAGCAGTACTTC; cdr3_aa: CASSLFGPQTYEQYF
d_call: NA; v_call: TRBV2; j_call: TRBJ1-5; clone_size: many; cdr3_nt: TGTGCCAGCAGTGATACAGGGTCCTATCAGCCCCAGCATTTT; cdr3_aa: CASSDTGSYQPQHF
d_call: NA; v_call: TRBV19; j_call: TRBJ2-7; clone_size: NA; cdr3_nt: TGTGCCAGTAGTATCGACAACTCCTACGAGCAGTACTTC; cdr3_aa: CASSIDNSYEQYF
d_call: NA; v_call: TRBV11-2; j_call: TRBJ2-3; clone_size: NA; cdr3_nt: TGTGCCAGCAGCCAGAATCGGCCCACAGATACGCAGTATTTT; cdr3_aa: CASSQNRPTDTQYF
d_call: TRBD2; v_call: TRBV27; j_call: TRBJ2-1; clone_size: NA; cdr3_nt: TGTGCCAGCACGGGACTAGGGGCCTACAATGAGCAGTTCTTC; cdr3_aa: CASTGLGAYNEQFF
d_call: NA; v_call: TRBV6-5; j_call: TRBJ1-6; clone_size: NA; cdr3_nt: TGTGCCAGCAGTTACAGGGATTCACCCCTCCACTTT; cdr3_aa: CASSYRDSPLHF
d_call: NA; v_call: TRBV20-1; j_call: TRBJ1-2; clone_size: NA; cdr3_nt: TGCAGTGCTACGGACGGGGGCTACACCTTC; cdr3_aa: CSATDGGYTF
d_call: NA; v_call: TRBV6-5; j_call: TRBJ2-3; clone_size: NA; cdr3_nt: TGTGCCAGCAGGGGCCCCGGGGCAGATACGCAGTATTTT; cdr3_aa: CASRGPGADTQYF
d_call: NA; v_call: TRBV14; j_call: TRBJ2-1; clone_size: NA; cdr3_nt: TGTGCCAGCAGCCAAGATCGAGGGACCTACAATGAGCAGTTCTTC; cdr3_aa: CASSQDRGTYNEQFF
d_call: TRBD2; v_call: TRBV7-2; j_call: TRBJ2-3; clone_size: once; cdr3_nt: TGTGCCAGCAGCTTAAACGGGGGGTCTGCAGATACGCAGTATTTT; cdr3_aa: CASSLNGGSADTQYF
d_call: NA; v_call: TRBV14; j_call: TRBJ2-4; clone_size: once; cdr3_nt: TGTGCCAGCAGCCGGACAGAGACCCTAGCCAAAAACATTCAGTACTTC; cdr3_aa: CASSRTETLAKNIQYF
d_call: TRBD1; v_call: TRBV28; j_call: TRBJ1-5; clone_size: NA; cdr3_nt: TGTGCCAGCAGTCCTCGGACAGGGAGCAATCAGCCCCAGCATTTT; cdr3_aa: CASSPRTGSNQPQHF
d_call: NA; v_call: TRBV5-1; j_call: TRBJ2-4; clone_size: NA; cdr3_nt: TGCGCCAGCAGCTTGGGGACTGAGCTAGCCAAAAACATTCAGTACTTC; cdr3_aa: CASSLGTELAKNIQYF
d_call: NA; v_call: TRBV18; j_call: TRBJ1-1; clone_size: NA; cdr3_nt: TGTGCCAGCTCACCCATTCACACTGAAGCTTTCTTT; cdr3_aa: CASSPIHTEAFF
d_call: TRBD2; v_call: TRBV5-1; j_call: TRBJ2-3; clone_size: NA; cdr3_nt: TGCGCCAGCAGCCTCGGCGGGGGGGCCGGGACAGATACGCAGTATTTT; cdr3_aa: CASSLGGGAGTDTQYF
d_call: TRBD2; v_call: TRBV5-1; j_call: TRBJ2-5; clone_size: NA; cdr3_nt: TGCGCCAGCAGTCCAGCGGGGGGGCAAGAGACCCAGTACTTC; cdr3_aa: CASSPAGGQETQYF
d_call: TRBD1; v_call: TRBV5-1; j_call: TRBJ2-7; clone_size: NA; cdr3_nt: TGCGCCAGCAGCTTGGAAGGTCGGACAGGGGTCGAGCAGTACTTC; cdr3_aa: CASSLEGRTGVEQYF
d_call: TRBD2; v_call: TRBV30; j_call: TRBJ2-7; clone_size: NA; cdr3_nt: TGTGCCTGGAGATTAGCGGGGGGCCTCGAGCAGTACTTC; cdr3_aa: CAWRLAGGLEQYF
d_call: NA; v_call: TRBV14; j_call: TRBJ2-3; clone_size: NA; cdr3_nt: TGTGCCAGCAGCCAACAGGAGGGGGGGAATACGCAGTATTTT; cdr3_aa: CASSQQEGGNTQYF
d_call: NA; v_call: TRBV19; j_call: TRBJ1-6; clone_size: NA; cdr3_nt: TGTGCCAGTACCCCGACCCAGGCGACGGGTGGAGGGGCCCTCCACTTT; cdr3_aa: CASTPTQATGGGALHF
d_call: NA; v_call: TRBV2; j_call: TRBJ1-1; clone_size: NA; cdr3_nt: TGTGCCAGCAGAGGCACTTGGACCACTGAAGCTTTCTTT; cdr3_aa: CASRGTWTTEAFF
d_call: NA; v_call: TRBV11-2; j_call: TRBJ1-5; clone_size: NA; cdr3_nt: TGTGCCAGCAGCTTATTCCCAGGGGTCAATCAGCCCCAGCATTTT; cdr3_aa: CASSLFPGVNQPQHF
d_call: NA; v_call: TRBV6-5; j_call: TRBJ1-4; clone_size: once; cdr3_nt: TGTGCCAGCAGTTATGGGCGGACACCTAATGAAAAACTGTTTTTT; cdr3_aa: CASSYGRTPNEKLFF
d_call: NA; v_call: TRBV7-3; j_call: TRBJ2-1; clone_size: once; cdr3_nt: TGTGCCAGCAGCTTAGCGGGGGCTCCCTACAATGAGCAGTTCTTC; cdr3_aa: CASSLAGAPYNEQFF
d_call: TRBD1; v_call: TRBV5-1; j_call: TRBJ2-7; clone_size: NA; cdr3_nt: TGCGCCAGCAGCTCGACCGGGACAGGACAAACCTACGAGCAGTACTTC; cdr3_aa: CASSSTGTGQTYEQYF
d_call: TRBD2; v_call: TRBV9; j_call: TRBJ2-7; clone_size: NA; cdr3_nt: TGTGCCAGCAGCGAGTCTGAGCGGGGGGTTTCCTACGAGCAGTACTTC; cdr3_aa: CASSESERGVSYEQYF
d_call: TRBD1; v_call: TRBV29-1; j_call: TRBJ1-5; clone_size: NA; cdr3_nt: TGCAGCGTTGCTCGGACAGGGGATCAGCCCCAGCATTTT; cdr3_aa: CSVARTGDQPQHF
d_call: NA; v_call: TRBV5-6; j_call: TRBJ1-3; clone_size: NA; cdr3_nt: TGTGCCAGCAGGACGGGGGAGAGGGGAGTCTCTGGAAACACCATATATTTT; cdr3_aa: CASRTGERGVSGNTIYF